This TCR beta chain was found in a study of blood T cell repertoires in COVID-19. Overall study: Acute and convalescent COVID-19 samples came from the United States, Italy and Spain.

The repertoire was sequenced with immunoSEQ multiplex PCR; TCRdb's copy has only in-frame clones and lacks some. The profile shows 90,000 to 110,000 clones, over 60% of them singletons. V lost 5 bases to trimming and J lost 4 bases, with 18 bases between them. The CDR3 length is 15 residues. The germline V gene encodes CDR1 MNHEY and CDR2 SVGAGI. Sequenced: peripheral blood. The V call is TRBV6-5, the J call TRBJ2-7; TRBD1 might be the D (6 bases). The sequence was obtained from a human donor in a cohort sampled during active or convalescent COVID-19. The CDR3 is CASSPQGQGRYEQYF. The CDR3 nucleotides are TGTGCCAGCAGTCCTCAGGGGCAGGGGCGGTACGAGCAGTACTTC.